The present entry profiles one T cell receptor beta chain with its context. Its specificity is not known. The sample carries other DNA sequences with the same CDR3. Assay: immunoSEQ multiplex PCR; the TCRdb copy retains only in-frame clones and omits some. The sample lists 150,000 or so clones, 88% occurring once. These data are taken from a study of T cell responses to AZD1222 COVID-19 vaccine. Study-level findings and limits: Spike was spanned by vaccine-associated CD4 TCRs, which were dominant at 160-218 and 743-854.

This CDR3 contains 14 residues. Trimming shortened V by 2 bases and J by 1 base, and 8 bases separated the two germline ends. Germline V gives CDR1 SGHTA, CDR2 FQGTGA. The material sequenced was peripheral blood, taken on day 0 of AZD1222 vaccination. The chain employs TRBV7-3 and TRBJ1-1; TRBD1 is a possible D gene (5 bases). The clonotype was recovered from an adult in good health. CDR3 sequence (DNA): TGTGCCAGCAGCTTAGGCCAGGGGAACACTGAAGCTTTCTTT. This sequence encodes CASSLGQGNTEAFF.